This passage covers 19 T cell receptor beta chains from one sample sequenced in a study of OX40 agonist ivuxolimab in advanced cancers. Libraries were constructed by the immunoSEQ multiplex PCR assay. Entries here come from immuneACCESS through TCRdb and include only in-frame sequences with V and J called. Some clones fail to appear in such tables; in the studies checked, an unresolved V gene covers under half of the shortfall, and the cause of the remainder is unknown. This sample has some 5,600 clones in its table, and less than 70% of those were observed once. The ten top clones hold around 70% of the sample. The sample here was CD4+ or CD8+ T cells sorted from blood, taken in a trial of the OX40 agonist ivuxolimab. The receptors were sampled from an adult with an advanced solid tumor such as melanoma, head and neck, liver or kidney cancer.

The CDR3 sequence: CATSVPQGGSFGYTF. CDR3 bases: TGTGCCACCAGCGTTCCTCAGGGGGGTTCCTTTGGCTACACCTTC. This chain uses TRBV15 with TRBJ1-2; 7 nucleotides line up with TRBD1. The length of the CDR3 is 15 residues. Germline CDR1 is LNHNV and CDR2 is YYDKDF (reference sequence). Germline trimming cut 5 bases from V and 7 bases from J; bases unmatched to any gene: 13.

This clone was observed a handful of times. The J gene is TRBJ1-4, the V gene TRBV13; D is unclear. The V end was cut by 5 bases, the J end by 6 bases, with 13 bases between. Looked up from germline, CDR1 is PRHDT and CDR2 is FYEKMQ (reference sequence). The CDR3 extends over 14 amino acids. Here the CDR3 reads CASSPGPNDEKLFF. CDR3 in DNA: TGTGCCAGCAGCCCAGGTCCGAACGATGAAAAACTGTTTTTT.

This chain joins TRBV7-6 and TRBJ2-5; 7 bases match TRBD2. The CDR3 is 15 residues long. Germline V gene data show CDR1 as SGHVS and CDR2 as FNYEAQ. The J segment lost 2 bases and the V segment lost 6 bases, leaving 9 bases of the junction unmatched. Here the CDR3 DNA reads TGTGCCAGCAGTCATAAGCGGGGAGTACAAGAGACCCAGTACTTC. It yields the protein CASSHKRGVQETQYF.

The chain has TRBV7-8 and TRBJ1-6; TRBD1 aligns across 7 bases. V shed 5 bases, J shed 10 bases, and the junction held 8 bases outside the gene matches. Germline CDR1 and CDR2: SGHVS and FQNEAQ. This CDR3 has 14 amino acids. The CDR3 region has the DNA TGTGCCAGCAGCCCCAGGACAGGATGGTCACCCCTCCACTTT. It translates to CASSPRTGWSPLHF.

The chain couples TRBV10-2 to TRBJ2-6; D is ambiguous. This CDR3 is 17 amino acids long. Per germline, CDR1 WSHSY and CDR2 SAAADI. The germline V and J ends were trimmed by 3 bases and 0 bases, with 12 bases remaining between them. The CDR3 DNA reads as TGCGCCAGCAGTGACGTTAGGGTTCACTCTGGGGCCAACGTCCTGACTTTC. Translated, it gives CASSDVRVHSGANVLTF.

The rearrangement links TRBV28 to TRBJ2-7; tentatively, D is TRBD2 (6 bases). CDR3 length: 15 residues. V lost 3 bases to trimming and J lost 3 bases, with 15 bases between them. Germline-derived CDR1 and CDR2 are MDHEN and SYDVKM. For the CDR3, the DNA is TGTGCCAGCAGTTTTCGCGGGGCCAGGCGCTACGAGCAGTACTTC. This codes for CASSFRGARRYEQYF.

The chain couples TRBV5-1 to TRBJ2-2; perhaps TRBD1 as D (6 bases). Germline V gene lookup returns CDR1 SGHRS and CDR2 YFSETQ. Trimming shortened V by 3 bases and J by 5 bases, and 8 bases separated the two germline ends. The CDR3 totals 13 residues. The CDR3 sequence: CASSWQGTGELFF. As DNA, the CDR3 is TGCGCCAGCAGCTGGCAGGGGACCGGGGAGCTGTTTTTT.

Written as DNA, the CDR3 is TGTGCCAGCAGCGCACCGGGACAGGGGGGCTACAATGAGCAGTTCTTC. This translates into CASSAPGQGGYNEQFF. The J gene is TRBJ2-1, the V gene TRBV16, with 11 bases fitting TRBD1. V shed 5 bases and J 3 bases; nucleotides not matched to a gene: 6. The V gene's germline CDR1 is KGHSY and CDR2 FQNENV. The CDR3 has 16 residues.

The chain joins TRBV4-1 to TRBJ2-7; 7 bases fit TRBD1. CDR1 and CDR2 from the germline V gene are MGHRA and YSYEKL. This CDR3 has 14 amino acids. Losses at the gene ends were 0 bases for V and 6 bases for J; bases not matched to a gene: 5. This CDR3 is CASSQEQGFGEQYF. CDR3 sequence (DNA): TGCGCCAGCAGCCAAGAACAGGGGTTCGGCGAGCAGTACTTC.

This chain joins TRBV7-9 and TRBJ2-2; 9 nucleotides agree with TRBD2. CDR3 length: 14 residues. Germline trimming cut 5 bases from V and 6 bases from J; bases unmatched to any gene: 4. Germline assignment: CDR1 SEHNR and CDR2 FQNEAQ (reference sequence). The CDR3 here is CASSRGRGAGELFF. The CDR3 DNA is TGTGCCAGCAGCCGCGGGAGGGGCGCCGGGGAGCTGTTTTTT.

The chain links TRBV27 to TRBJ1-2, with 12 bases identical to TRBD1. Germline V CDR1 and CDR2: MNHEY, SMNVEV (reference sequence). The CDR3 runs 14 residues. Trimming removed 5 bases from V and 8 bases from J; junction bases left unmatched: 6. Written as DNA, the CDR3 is TGTGCCAGCAGTAACCGGGACAGGGGGCCGGGCTACACCTTC. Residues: CASSNRDRGPGYTF.

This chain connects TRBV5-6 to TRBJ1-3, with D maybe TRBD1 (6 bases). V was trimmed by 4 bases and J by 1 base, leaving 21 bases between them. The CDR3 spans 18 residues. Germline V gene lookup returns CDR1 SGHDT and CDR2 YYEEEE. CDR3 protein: CASSTPRQAGTSGNTIYF. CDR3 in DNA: TGTGCCAGCAGCACCCCACGACAGGCCGGTACATCTGGAAACACCATATATTTT.

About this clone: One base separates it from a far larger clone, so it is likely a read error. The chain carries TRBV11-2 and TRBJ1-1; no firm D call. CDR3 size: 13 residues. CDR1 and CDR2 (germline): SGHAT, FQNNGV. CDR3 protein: CASSPQRNTEAFF. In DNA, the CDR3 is TGCGCCAGCAGCCCTCAGAGGAACACTGAAGCTTTCTTT. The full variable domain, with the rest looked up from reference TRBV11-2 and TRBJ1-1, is EAGVAQSPRYKIIEKRQSVAFWCNPISGHATLYWYQQILGQGPKLLIQFQNNGVVDDSQLPKDRFSAERLKGVDSTLKIQPAKLEDSAVYLCASSPQRNTEAFFGQGTRLTVV.

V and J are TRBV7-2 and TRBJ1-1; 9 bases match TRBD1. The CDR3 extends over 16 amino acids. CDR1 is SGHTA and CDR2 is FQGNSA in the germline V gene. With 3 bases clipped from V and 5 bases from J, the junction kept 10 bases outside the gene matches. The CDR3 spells CASSFRWLGQGTEAFF. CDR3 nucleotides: TGTGCCAGCAGCTTTCGGTGGCTGGGACAGGGTACTGAAGCTTTCTTT.

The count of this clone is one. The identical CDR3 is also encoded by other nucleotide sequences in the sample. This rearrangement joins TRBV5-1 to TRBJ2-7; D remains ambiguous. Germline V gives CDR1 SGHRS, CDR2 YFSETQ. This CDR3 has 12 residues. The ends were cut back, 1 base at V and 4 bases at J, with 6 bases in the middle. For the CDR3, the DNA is TGCGCCAGCAGCTTGTCAGGATACGAGCAGTACTTC. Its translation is CASSLSGYEQYF.

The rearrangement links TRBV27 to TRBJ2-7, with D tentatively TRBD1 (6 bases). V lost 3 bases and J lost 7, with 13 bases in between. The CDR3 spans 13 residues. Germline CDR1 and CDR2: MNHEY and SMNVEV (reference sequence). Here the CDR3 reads CASSFTGSREQYF. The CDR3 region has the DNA TGTGCCAGCAGTTTTACAGGGTCGAGAGAGCAGTACTTC.

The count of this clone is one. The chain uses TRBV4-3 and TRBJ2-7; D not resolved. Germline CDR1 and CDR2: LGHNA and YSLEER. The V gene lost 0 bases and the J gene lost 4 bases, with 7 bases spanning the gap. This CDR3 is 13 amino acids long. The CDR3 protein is CASSQDVNYEQYF. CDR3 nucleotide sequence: TGCGCCAGCAGCCAAGATGTGAATTACGAGCAGTACTTC.

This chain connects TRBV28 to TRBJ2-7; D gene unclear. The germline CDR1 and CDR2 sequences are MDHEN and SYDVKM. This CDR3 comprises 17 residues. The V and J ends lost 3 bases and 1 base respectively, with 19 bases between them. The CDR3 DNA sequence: TGTGCCAGCAGTTTTTCATGGCCGACGAGTAAGTCCTACGAGCAGTACTTC. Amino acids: CASSFSWPTSKSYEQYF.

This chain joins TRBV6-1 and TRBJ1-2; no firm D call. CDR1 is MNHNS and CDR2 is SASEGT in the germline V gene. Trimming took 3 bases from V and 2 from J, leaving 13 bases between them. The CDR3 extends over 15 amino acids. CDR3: CASSDFTAMNYGYTF. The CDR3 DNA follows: TGTGCCAGCAGTGATTTTACAGCGATGAACTATGGCTACACCTTC.